These 25 T cell receptor beta chains were sequenced from one sample in a study of cytomegalovirus exposure and HLA in healthy donors. The data were produced by immunoSEQ multiplex PCR, yet TCRdb's version contains in-frame clones alone and is incomplete. Of under 95,000 clones listed, around 94% are singletons. Sequenced: PBMCs. Receptors were obtained from a woman aged 18-30 years in good health and CMV-seropositive.

The rearrangement uses TRBV5-8 and TRBJ2-5; 14 bases are shared with TRBD2. The trim removed 5 bases at V and 5 bases at J, leaving 17 bases unmatched. The length of the CDR3 is 19 residues. The germline V gene has CDR1 SGHTS and CDR2 YDEGEE. The CDR3 here is CASSPGREGLAGALETQYF. The CDR3 DNA follows: TGTGCCAGCAGTCCCGGACGGGAGGGACTAGCGGGAGCACTTGAGACCCAGTACTTC. The full variable domain, in which reference TRBV5-8 and TRBJ2-5 provide the parts outside the CDR3, is EAGVTQSPTHLIKTRGQQATLRCSPISGHTSVYWYQQALGLGLQFLLWYDEGEERNRGNFPPRFSGRQFPNYSSELNVNALELEDSALYLCASSPGREGLAGALETQYFGPGTRLLVL.

The rearrangement links TRBV30 to TRBJ2-3; 12 nucleotides line up with TRBD1. The CDR3 is 15 amino acids. J was trimmed by 3 bases and V by 8 bases; bases with no gene match: 9. The germline V gene has CDR1 GTSNPN and CDR2 SVGIG (reference sequence). CDR3: CAGRDRGRGTDTQYF. CDR3 DNA: TGTGCCGGCCGGGACAGGGGGCGCGGGACAGATACGCAGTATTTT.

The chain carries TRBV11-3 and TRBJ1-4; 8 bases fit TRBD1. This CDR3 spans 13 amino acids. The V segment lost 5 bases and the J segment 12 bases; nucleotides outside the gene matches: 8. Germline values: CDR1 SGHNT, CDR2 YENEEA. The CDR3 coding sequence is TGTGCCAGCAGCCGGGCAGGACAGGGCGAACTGTTTTTT. Translated, it gives CASSRAGQGELFF.

The chain joins TRBV5-1 to TRBJ2-3; 8 nucleotides line up with TRBD2. This CDR3 has 16 residues. The trim removed 3 bases at V and 0 bases at J, leaving 6 bases unmatched. Germline lookup yields CDR1 SGHRS and CDR2 YFSETQ. In nucleotides, the CDR3 is TGCGCCAGCAGCTCCTACACTAGCGGTAGCACAGATACGCAGTATTTT. Amino acids: CASSSYTSGSTDTQYF. The full variable domain, in which reference TRBV5-1 and TRBJ2-3 provide the parts outside the CDR3, is KAGVTQTPRYLIKTRGQQVTLSCSPISGHRSVSWYQQTPGQGLQFLFEYFSETQRNKGNFPGRFSGRQFSNSRSEMNVSTLELGDSALYLCASSSYTSGSTDTQYFGPGTRLTVL.

The CDR3 region is CASSAPEDQETQYF. The CDR3 DNA reads as TGTGCCAGCAGCGCCCCCGAGGACCAAGAGACCCAGTACTTC. V and J are TRBV9 and TRBJ2-5, with unresolved D. The germline CDR1 and CDR2 sequences are SGDLS and YYNGEE. The CDR3 is made up of 14 amino acids. Trimming took off 3 bases at V and 0 bases at J, with 9 bases between the two ends.

In DNA, the CDR3 is TGCGCCAGCAGCCAAGTAGATGAGAACACTGAAGCTTTCTTT. This codes for CASSQVDENTEAFF. This chain uses TRBV4-3 with TRBJ1-1; D gene ambiguous. This CDR3 contains 14 residues. Trimming stripped 1 base from V and 1 base from J, with 7 bases between. The germline V gene encodes CDR1 LGHNA and CDR2 YSLEER.

This clone was seen only once. The chain joins TRBV9 to TRBJ1-2; 7 nucleotides align to TRBD1. The ends lost 3 bases at V and 0 bases at J; junction bases unmatched: 5. The CDR3 consists of 15 residues. Germline V gene sequence: CDR1 SGDLS, CDR2 YYNGEE. The CDR3 DNA sequence: TGTGCCAGCAGCGCCTGGGACAGAGCTAACTATGGCTACACCTTC. Residues: CASSAWDRANYGYTF.

The chain recombines TRBV28 with TRBJ2-4, with D perhaps TRBD2 (6 bases). Germline V gene data show CDR1 as MDHEN and CDR2 as SYDVKM. This CDR3 contains 15 residues. Trimming took 6 bases from V and 1 from J, leaving 13 bases between them. CDR3 amino acids: CASRATSRAKNIQYF. The CDR3 nucleotides are TGTGCCAGCAGGGCAACTAGCAGGGCCAAAAACATTCAGTACTTC.

The CDR3 region is CASSLAGTSEETQYF. The CDR3 DNA follows: TGCGCCAGCAGCTTGGCCGGGACTAGCGAAGAGACCCAGTACTTC. V gene TRBV5-1 combines with J gene TRBJ2-5, with 10 bases identical to TRBD2. This CDR3 spans 15 amino acids. CDR1 and CDR2 from the germline V gene are SGHRS and YFSETQ. V was pared by 0 bases and J by 3 bases, with 2 bases of the junction left unmatched.

The chain has TRBV6-5 and TRBJ1-5; 8 bases are shared with TRBD1. Looked up from germline, CDR1 is MNHEY and CDR2 is SVGAGI. CDR3 size: 15 residues. V shed 6 bases, J shed 3 bases, and the junction held 7 bases outside the gene matches. The CDR3 nucleotides read TGTGCCAGCAGCTCCGGGACAGGTTCCAATCAGCCCCAGCATTTT. This sequence encodes CASSSGTGSNQPQHF.

The rearrangement uses TRBV7-2 and TRBJ2-5, with 10 positions matching TRBD1. Unmatched junction bases numbered 15, after V lost 6 bases and J lost 2 bases. CDR1 is SGHTA, CDR2 FQGNSA, per germline. The CDR3 extends over 18 amino acids. The CDR3 loop is CASRTKRGTGAGQETQYF. Written as DNA, the CDR3 is TGTGCCAGCAGGACAAAACGTGGGACAGGGGCGGGACAAGAGACCCAGTACTTC.

Here the CDR3 reads CASSPRVLGEQYF. As DNA, the CDR3 is TGTGCCAGCAGTCCCCGGGTCCTCGGGGAGCAGTACTTC. This rearrangement joins TRBV27 to TRBJ2-7, with unresolved D. CDR1 is MNHEY and CDR2 is SMNVEV in the germline V gene (reference sequence). The CDR3 extends over 13 amino acids. Trimming left V 5 bases short and J 7 bases short, with 15 bases between.

This sequence joins TRBV2 and TRBJ1-5; D might be TRBD1 (5 bases). The CDR3 length is 14 residues. CDR1 is SNHLY, CDR2 FYNNEI, per germline. V gave up 11 bases and J gave up 3 bases, with 17 bases separating them. The CDR3 is CARGGGNINQPQHF. The CDR3 bases are TGTGCCCGTGGGGGAGGTAATATCAATCAGCCCCAGCATTTT.

V usage is TRBV5-6 and J usage is TRBJ2-7, with D possibly TRBD1 on 6 matching bases. Per germline, CDR1 SGHDT and CDR2 YYEEEE. The V end was cut by 2 bases, the J end by 4 bases, with 19 bases between. The CDR3 covers 16 residues. The CDR3 is CASSFVQGLPQYEQYF. DNA for the CDR3: TGTGCCAGCAGCTTCGTACAGGGTCTGCCCCAATACGAGCAGTACTTC.

The V and J genes are TRBV6-1 and TRBJ1-3, with unresolved D. Trimming pared 8 bases from V and 3 bases from J, leaving 14 bases between. Germline CDR1 is MNHNS and CDR2 is SASEGT. The CDR3 contains 14 residues. This CDR3 is CASVFEGIGNTIYF. The CDR3 nucleotides are TGTGCCAGCGTATTCGAGGGTATTGGAAACACCATATATTTT.

The chain joins TRBV28 to TRBJ2-7; D is perhaps TRBD2 (6 bases). Trimming left V 6 bases short and J 3 bases short, with 18 bases between. This CDR3 spans 15 amino acids. The germline V gene has CDR1 MDHEN and CDR2 SYDVKM. CDR3 sequence: CASRRGTSRNYEQYF. The CDR3 DNA is TGTGCCAGCAGACGCGGGACTTCGCGGAACTACGAGCAGTACTTC.

There are a few counts of this clone. Other DNA sequences in the same sample also yield this CDR3. The V gene is TRBV9, the J gene TRBJ2-3; weak D call: TRBD1 (5 bases). The CDR3 runs 15 residues. Trimming shortened V by 0 bases and J by 1 base, and 9 bases separated the two germline ends. Germline V gene lookup returns CDR1 SGDLS and CDR2 YYNGEE. CDR3 amino acids: CASSVVGDGTDTQYF. The CDR3 DNA reads TGTGCCAGCAGCGTAGTAGGGGATGGCACAGATACGCAGTATTTT. Looking up the rest from reference TRBV9 and TRBJ2-3 gives the full variable domain: DSGVTQTPKHLITATGQRVTLRCSPRSGDLSVYWYQQSLDQGLQFLIQYYNGEERAKGNILERFSAQQFPDLHSELNLSSLELGDSALYFCASSVVGDGTDTQYFGPGTRLTVL.

The chain uses TRBV6-5 and TRBJ1-2; a possible D gene is TRBD1 (5 bases). Trimming left V 2 bases short and J 4 bases short, with 14 bases between. Looked up from germline, CDR1 is MNHEY and CDR2 is SVGAGI. The CDR3 length is 15 residues. CDR3 in DNA: TGTGCCAGCAGTTACAGTATCAGGAGGGGCTATGGCTACACCTTC. As protein: CASSYSIRRGYGYTF.

The V gene is TRBV30, the J gene TRBJ2-1; 12 bases map to TRBD2. Unmatched junction bases numbered 6, after V lost 2 bases and J lost 7 bases. The CDR3 has 15 amino acids. The V gene's germline CDR1 is GTSNPN and CDR2 SVGIG (reference sequence). CDR3 in amino acids: CAWSTLAGGLNEQFF. CDR3 bases: TGTGCCTGGAGTACCCTAGCGGGAGGGTTAAATGAGCAGTTCTTC. Supplemented by reference TRBV30 and TRBJ2-1, the full variable domain reads SQTIHQWPATLVQPVGSPLSLECTVEGTSNPNLYWYRQAAGRGLQLLFYSVGIGQISSEVPQNLSASRPQDRQFILSSKKLLLSDSGFYLCAWSTLAGGLNEQFFGPGTRLTVL.

The chain combines TRBV18 with TRBJ1-1; TRBD1 matches 7 bases. The CDR3 has 15 residues. V was pared by 5 bases and J by 1 base, with 7 bases of the junction left unmatched. Germline V CDR1 and CDR2: KGHSH, LQKENI. As DNA, the CDR3 is TGTGCCAGCTCAGGATCCGGGACAGAGAACACTGAAGCTTTCTTT. Amino acid sequence: CASSGSGTENTEAFF.

The chain combines TRBV21-1 with TRBJ1-5. TRBV21-1 is classified as a pseudogene. The CDR3 spans 14 residues. The CDR3 sequence is CASSLGLINQPQHF. The DNA for the CDR3 is TGTGCCAGCAGCCTCGGGTTGATCAATCAGCCCCAGCATTTT.

CDR3 loop: CATQLCMKGRGAYNEQFF. The CDR3 coding sequence is TGTGCCACGCAGCTATGCATGAAGGGGCGGGGGGCCTACAATGAGCAGTTCTTC. V and J are TRBV9 and TRBJ2-1; 8 bases agree with TRBD2. V gave up 9 bases and J gave up 2 bases; unmatched junction bases: 19. The CDR3 is 18 residues long. Per the germline V gene, CDR1 is SGDLS and CDR2 is YYNGEE.

The chain carries TRBV21-1 and TRBJ2-5; TRBD1, as called in the table, went unchecked against the DNA. TRBV21-1 is labeled a pseudogene. The CDR3 length is 15 residues. In nucleotides, the CDR3 is TGTGCCAGCAGGATCCGGGACAGGGGACGAGTAACCCAGTACTTC. Its protein is CASRIRDRGRVTQYF.

J is TRBJ1-3 and V is TRBV14, with D possibly TRBD1 on 5 matching bases. This CDR3 is built from 17 residues. Germline V gives CDR1 SGHDN, CDR2 FVKESK. V was shortened by 1 base and J by 3 bases, with 16 bases between the two germline ends. For the CDR3, the DNA is TGTGCCAGCAGCCAAGGGGGCTTTCGACAGCTTGGAAACACCATATATTTT. Translation: CASSQGGFRQLGNTIYF.

The chain has TRBV29-1 and TRBJ2-1; tentatively, D is TRBD1 (6 bases). Germline lookup yields CDR1 SQVTM and CDR2 ANQGSEA. This CDR3 region has 14 residues. V dropped 0 bases and J dropped 0 bases, with 6 bases sitting between them. The CDR3 DNA is TGCAGCGTTGAAGACAGGGGCTCCTACAATGAGCAGTTCTTC. Protein sequence: CSVEDRGSYNEQFF.